This TCR beta chain is drawn from a study of T cells in Graves' hyperthyroidism and ophthalmopathy. Germline-derived CDR1 and CDR2 are MNHNS and SASEGT. J gave up 4 bases and V 5 bases, and 9 bases lay outside the gene matches. CDR3 size: 15 residues. TCR beta CDR3 region amplification was performed from RNA transcripts. The study used the HTBI primer set for a first-round RT-PCR of the TCR CDR3. One entry per CDR3 protein results from TCRdb running MiXCR on the multiplex PCR reads. The sample consists of about 700,000 distinct CDR3 sequences, 14% of them appearing once. The chain employs TRBV6-1 and TRBJ2-5, with 8 bases that match TRBD1. The sequenced sample was blood. The sequence derives from a woman aged 18-30 years with Graves' hyperthyroidism. As DNA, the CDR3 is TGTGCCAGCAGTTATGGCAGGGGGCAAGGAGAGACCCAGTACTTC. It yields the protein CASSYGRGQGETQYF.